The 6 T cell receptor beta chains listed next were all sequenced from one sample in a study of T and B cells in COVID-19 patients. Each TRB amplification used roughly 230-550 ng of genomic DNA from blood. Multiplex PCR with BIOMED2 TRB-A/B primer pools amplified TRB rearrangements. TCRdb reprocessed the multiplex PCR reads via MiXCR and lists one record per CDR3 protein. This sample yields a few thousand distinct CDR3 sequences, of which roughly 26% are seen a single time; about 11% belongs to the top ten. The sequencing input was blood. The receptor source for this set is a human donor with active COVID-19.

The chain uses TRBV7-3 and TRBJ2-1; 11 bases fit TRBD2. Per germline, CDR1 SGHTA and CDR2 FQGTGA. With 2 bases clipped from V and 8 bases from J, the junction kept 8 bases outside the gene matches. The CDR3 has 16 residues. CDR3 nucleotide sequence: TGTGCCAGCAGCTTACGCCCTAGCGGGAGGTCGCATGAGCAGTTCTTC. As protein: CASSLRPSGRSHEQFF.

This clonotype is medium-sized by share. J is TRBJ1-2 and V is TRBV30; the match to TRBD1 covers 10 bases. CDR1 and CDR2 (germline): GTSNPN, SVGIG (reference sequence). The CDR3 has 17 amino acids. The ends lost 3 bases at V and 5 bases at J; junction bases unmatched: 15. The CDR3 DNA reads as TGTGCCTGGAGGGACCTGTTACCTCCGGACAGGGGGTATGGCTACACCTTC. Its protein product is CAWRDLLPPDRGYGYTF. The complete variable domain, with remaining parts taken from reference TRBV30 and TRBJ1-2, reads SQTIHQWPATLVQPVGSPLSLECTVEGTSNPNLYWYRQAAGRGLQLLFYSVGIGQISSEVPQNLSASRPQDRQFILSSKKLLLSDSGFYLCAWRDLLPPDRGYGYTFGSGTRLTVV.

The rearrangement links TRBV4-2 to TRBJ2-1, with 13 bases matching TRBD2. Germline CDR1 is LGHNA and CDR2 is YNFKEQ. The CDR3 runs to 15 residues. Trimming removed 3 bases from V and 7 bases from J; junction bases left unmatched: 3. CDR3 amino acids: CASSQTSGGTNEQFF. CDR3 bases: TGTGCCAGCAGCCAGACTAGCGGGGGGACGAATGAGCAGTTCTTC.

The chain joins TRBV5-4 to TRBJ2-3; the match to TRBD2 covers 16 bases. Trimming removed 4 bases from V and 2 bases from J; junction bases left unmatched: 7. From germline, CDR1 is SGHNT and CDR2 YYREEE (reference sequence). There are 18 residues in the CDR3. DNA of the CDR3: TGTGCCAGCAGCAAACCGGGACTAGCGGGAGGGCTCACAGATACGCAGTATTTT. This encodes CASSKPGLAGGLTDTQYF.

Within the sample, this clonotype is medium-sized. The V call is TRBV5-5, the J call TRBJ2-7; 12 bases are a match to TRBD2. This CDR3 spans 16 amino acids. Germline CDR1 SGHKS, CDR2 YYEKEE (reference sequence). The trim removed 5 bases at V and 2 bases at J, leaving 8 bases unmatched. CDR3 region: CASRFGLAGITYEQYF. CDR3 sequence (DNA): TGTGCCAGCAGATTCGGACTAGCGGGAATCACCTACGAGCAGTACTTC.

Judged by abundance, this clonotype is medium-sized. The CDR3 loop reads CASSPARGLPRTGELFF. The CDR3 region has the DNA TGTGCCAGCAGCCCGGCGAGAGGCCTTCCCAGGACCGGGGAGCTGTTTTTT. This chain links TRBV11-1 with TRBJ2-2; D is undetermined. Germline V gene data show CDR1 as SGHAT and CDR2 as FQDESV (reference sequence). V lost 5 bases and J 5 bases, leaving 21 bases between the germline ends. The CDR3 contains 17 residues. Drawing the rest from reference TRBV11-1 and TRBJ2-2, the complete variable domain is EAEVAQSPRYKITEKSQAVAFWCDPISGHATLYWYRQILGQGPELLVQFQDESVVDDSQLPKDRFSAERLKGVDSTLKIQPAELGDSAMYLCASSPARGLPRTGELFFGEGSRLTVL.